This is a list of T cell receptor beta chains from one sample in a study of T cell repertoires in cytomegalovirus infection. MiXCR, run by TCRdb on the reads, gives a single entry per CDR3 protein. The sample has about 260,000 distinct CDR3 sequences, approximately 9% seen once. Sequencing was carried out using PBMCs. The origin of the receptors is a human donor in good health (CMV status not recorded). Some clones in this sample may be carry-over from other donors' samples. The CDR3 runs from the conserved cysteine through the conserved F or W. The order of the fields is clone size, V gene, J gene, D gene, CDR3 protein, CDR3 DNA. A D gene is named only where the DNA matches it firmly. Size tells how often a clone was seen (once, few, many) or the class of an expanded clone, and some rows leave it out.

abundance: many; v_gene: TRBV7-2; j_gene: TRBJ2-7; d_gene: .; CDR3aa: CASSLDAALSYEQYF; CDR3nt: TGTGCCAGCAGCTTAGACGCGGCTCTCTCCTACGAGCAGTACTTC
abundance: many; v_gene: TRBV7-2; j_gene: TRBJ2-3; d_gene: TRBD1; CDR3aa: CASTGQVTDTQYF; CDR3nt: TGTGCCAGCACGGGACAGGTCACAGATACGCAGTATTTT
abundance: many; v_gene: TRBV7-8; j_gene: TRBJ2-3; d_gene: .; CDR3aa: CASSAQTTATTDTQYF; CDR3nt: TGTGCCAGCAGCGCACAAACTACTGCCACCACAGATACGCAGTATTTT
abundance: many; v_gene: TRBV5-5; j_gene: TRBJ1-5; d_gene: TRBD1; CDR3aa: CASSWDSSSNQPQHF; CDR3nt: TGTGCCAGCAGCTGGGACAGTTCGAGCAATCAGCCCCAGCATTTT
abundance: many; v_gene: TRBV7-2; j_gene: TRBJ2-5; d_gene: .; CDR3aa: CASSDTRRIIQETQYF; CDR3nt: TGTGCCAGCAGCGATACTAGGAGAATAATCCAAGAGACCCAGTACTTC
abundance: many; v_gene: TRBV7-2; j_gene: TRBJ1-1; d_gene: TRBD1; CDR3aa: CASSLLAGQITEAFF; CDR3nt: TGTGCCAGCAGCTTACTCGCGGGACAGATAACTGAAGCTTTCTTT
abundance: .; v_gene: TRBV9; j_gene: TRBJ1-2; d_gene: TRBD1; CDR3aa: CASSKGQGTLYGYTF; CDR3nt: TGTGCCAGCAGCAAGGGACAGGGGACTCTCTATGGCTACACCTTC
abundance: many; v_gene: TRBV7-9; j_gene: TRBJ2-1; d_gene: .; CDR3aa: CASSPGGFEQFF; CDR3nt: TGTGCCAGCAGCCCCGGAGGGTTTGAGCAGTTCTTC
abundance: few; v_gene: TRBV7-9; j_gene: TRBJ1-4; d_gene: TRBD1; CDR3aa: CASSPVPDRSATNEKLFF; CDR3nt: TGTGCCAGCAGCCCGGTCCCGGACAGGAGTGCAACTAATGAAAAACTGTTTTTT
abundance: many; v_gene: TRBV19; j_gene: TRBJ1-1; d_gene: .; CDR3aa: CASSMGENTEAFF; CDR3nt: TGTGCCAGTAGTATGGGGGAGAACACTGAAGCTTTCTTT
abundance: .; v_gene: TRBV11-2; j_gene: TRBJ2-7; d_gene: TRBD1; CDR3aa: CASSLAGTGHYEQYF; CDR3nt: TGTGCCAGCAGCTTAGCAGGGACAGGGCACTACGAGCAGTACTTC
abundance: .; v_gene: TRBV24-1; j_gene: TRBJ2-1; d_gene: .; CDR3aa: CATSGISYNEQFF; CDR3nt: TGTGCCACCAGTGGAATATCCTACAATGAGCAGTTCTTC
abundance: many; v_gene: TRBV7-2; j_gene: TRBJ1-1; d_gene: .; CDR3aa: CASSSGGGRAEAFF; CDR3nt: TGTGCCAGCAGCTCAGGAGGGGGGCGCGCTGAAGCTTTCTTT
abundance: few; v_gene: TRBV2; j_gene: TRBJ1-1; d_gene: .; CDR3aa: CASRAYTEAFF; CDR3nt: TGTGCCAGCAGGGCCTACACTGAAGCTTTCTTT
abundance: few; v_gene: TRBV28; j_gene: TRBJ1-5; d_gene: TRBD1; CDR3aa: CASSLWGQGSNQPQHF; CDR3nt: TGTGCCAGCAGTTTATGGGGACAGGGGAGCAATCAGCCCCAGCATTTT
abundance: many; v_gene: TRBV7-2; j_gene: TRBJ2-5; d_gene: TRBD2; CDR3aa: CASSGRRLAGGETQYF; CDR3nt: TGTGCCAGCAGCGGAAGAAGACTAGCGGGAGGAGAGACCCAGTACTTC
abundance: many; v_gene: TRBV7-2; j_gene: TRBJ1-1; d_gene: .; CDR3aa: CASSLGWGVNTEAFF; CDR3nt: TGTGCCAGCAGCTTAGGGTGGGGGGTGAACACTGAAGCTTTCTTT
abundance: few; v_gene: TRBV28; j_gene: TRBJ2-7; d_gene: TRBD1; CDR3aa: CASSSPGTGAYEQYF; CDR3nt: TGTGCCAGCAGTTCCCCCGGGACAGGGGCCTACGAGCAGTACTTC
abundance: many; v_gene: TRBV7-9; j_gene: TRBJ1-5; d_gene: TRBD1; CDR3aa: CASSADRVDQPQHF; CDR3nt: TGTGCCAGCAGCGCGGACAGGGTGGATCAGCCCCAGCATTTT
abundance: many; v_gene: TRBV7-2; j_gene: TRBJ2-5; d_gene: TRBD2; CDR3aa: CASSRGLAGFQETQYF; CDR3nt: TGTGCCAGCAGCCGCGGACTAGCGGGGTTTCAAGAGACCCAGTACTTC
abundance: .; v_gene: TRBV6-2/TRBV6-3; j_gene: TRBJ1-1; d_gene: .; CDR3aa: CASSTRDQNTEAFF; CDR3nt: TGTGCCAGCAGTACCAGGGACCAGAACACTGAAGCTTTCTTT
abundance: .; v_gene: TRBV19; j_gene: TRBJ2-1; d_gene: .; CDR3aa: CASSIGLSYNEQFF; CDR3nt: TGTGCCAGTAGTATCGGTCTATCTTACAATGAGCAGTTCTTC
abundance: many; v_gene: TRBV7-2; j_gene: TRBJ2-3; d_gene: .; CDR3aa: CASSLVGAGAPTDTQYF; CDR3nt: TGTGCCAGCAGCTTAGTTGGGGCAGGGGCACCCACAGATACGCAGTATTTT
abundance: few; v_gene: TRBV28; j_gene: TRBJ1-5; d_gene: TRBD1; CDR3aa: CASSIGGQGVGQPQHF; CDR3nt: TGTGCCAGCAGCATCGGGGGACAGGGGGTTGGACAGCCCCAGCATTTT
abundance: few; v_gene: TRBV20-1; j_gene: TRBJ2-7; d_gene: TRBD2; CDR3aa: CSARYSGRFYEQYF; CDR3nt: TGCAGTGCTAGATACAGCGGGAGGTTTTACGAGCAGTACTTC
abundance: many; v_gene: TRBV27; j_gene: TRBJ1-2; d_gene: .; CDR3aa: CASSLGGLGYGYTF; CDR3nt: TGTGCCAGCAGTTTGGGGGGTCTAGGCTATGGCTACACCTTC
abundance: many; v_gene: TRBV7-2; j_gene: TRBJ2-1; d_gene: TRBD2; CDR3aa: CASSLGRAGVMNEQFF; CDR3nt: TGTGCCAGCAGCTTAGGTCGAGCGGGAGTAATGAATGAGCAGTTCTTC
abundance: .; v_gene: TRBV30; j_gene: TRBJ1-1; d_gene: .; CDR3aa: CAWTPGTHEAFF; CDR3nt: TGTGCCTGGACCCCAGGAACCCATGAAGCTTTCTTT
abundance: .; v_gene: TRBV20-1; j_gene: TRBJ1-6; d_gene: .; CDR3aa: CSAPGTYYNSPLHF; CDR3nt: TGCAGTGCCCCCGGGACTTACTATAATTCACCCCTCCACTTT
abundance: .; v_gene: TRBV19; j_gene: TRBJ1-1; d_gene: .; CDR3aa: CASSMLGNTEAFF; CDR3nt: TGTGCCAGTAGTATGCTGGGTAACACTGAAGCTTTCTTT
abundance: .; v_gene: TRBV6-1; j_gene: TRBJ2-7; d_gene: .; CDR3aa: CACRDIATYEQYF; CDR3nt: TGTGCCTGTCGGGACATCGCCACCTACGAGCAGTACTTC
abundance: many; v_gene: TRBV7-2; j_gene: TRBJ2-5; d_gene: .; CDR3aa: CASATSRGAEGTQYF; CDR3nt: TGTGCCAGCGCAACCTCGCGAGGGGCGGAGGGGACCCAGTACTTC
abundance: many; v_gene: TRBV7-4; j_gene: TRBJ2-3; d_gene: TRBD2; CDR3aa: CASSPYWGGGMEDTQYF; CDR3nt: TGTGCCAGCAGCCCCTACTGGGGCGGGGGGATGGAAGATACGCAGTATTTT
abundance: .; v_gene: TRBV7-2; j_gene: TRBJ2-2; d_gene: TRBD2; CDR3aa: CASSLSGGTAGELFF; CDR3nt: TGTGCCAGCAGCTTAAGCGGGGGTACCGCCGGGGAGCTGTTTTTT
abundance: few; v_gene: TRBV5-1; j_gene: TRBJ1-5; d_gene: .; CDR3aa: CASSLDSSSNQPQHF; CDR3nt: TGCGCCAGCAGCTTGGATTCGAGTAGCAATCAGCCCCAGCATTTT
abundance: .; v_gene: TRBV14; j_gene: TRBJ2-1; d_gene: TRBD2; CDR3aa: CASGTTSGNYNEQFF; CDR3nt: TGTGCCAGCGGGACCACTAGCGGGAATTACAATGAGCAGTTCTTC
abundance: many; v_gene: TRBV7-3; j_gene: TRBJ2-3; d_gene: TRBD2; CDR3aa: CASSLTVGGGTDTQYF; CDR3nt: TGTGCCAGCAGCTTAACAGTCGGGGGGGGCACAGATACGCAGTATTTT
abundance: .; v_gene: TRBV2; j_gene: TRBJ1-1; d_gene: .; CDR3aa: CASSGIGADTEAFF; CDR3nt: TGTGCCAGCAGTGGAATAGGGGCGGACACTGAAGCTTTCTTT
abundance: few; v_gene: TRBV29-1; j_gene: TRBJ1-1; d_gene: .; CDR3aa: CSVALLSPSTEAFF; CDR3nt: TGCAGCGTTGCCCTCCTCTCGCCGTCAACTGAAGCTTTCTTT
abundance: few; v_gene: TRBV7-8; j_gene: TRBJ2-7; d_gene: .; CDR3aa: CASRGRATYEQYF; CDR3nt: TGTGCCAGCCGCGGCAGGGCGACCTACGAGCAGTACTTC
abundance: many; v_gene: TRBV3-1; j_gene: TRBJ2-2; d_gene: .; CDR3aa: CASSLLPATANTGELFF; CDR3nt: TGTGCCAGCAGCCTCCTCCCGGCGACAGCGAACACCGGGGAGCTGTTTTTT
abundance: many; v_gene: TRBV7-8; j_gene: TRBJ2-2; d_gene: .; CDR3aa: CASSRRNPNTGELFF; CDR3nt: TGTGCCAGCAGCAGAAGAAACCCGAACACCGGGGAGCTGTTTTTT
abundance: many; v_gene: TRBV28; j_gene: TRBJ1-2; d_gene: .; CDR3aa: CASSSTLERGYGYTF; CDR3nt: TGTGCCAGCAGTTCCACACTCGAAAGGGGCTATGGCTACACCTTC
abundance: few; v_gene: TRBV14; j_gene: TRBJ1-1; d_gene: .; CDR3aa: CASSHPLGRVNTEAFF; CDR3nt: TGTGCCAGCAGCCACCCCTTGGGCAGGGTGAACACTGAAGCTTTCTTT
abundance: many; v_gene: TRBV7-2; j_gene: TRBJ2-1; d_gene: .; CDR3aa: CASRWDPGPGNEQFF; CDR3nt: TGTGCCAGCAGGTGGGATCCGGGACCGGGGAATGAGCAGTTCTTC
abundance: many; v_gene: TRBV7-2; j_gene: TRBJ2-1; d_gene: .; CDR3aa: CASSRAHGVYNEQFF; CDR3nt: TGTGCCAGCAGCCGCGCGCATGGGGTTTACAATGAGCAGTTCTTC
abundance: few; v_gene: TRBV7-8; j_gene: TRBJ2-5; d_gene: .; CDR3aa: CASSKGGVRAETQYF; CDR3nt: TGTGCCAGCAGCAAAGGGGGTGTACGGGCAGAGACCCAGTACTTC
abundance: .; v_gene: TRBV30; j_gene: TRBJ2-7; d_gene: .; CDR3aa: CAWSRQRAYEQYF; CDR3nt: TGTGCCTGGTCCCGACAGAGAGCCTACGAGCAGTACTTC
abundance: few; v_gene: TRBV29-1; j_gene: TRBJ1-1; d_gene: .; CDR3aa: CSVEGAGARTEAFF; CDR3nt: TGCAGCGTTGAAGGGGCGGGGGCGAGGACTGAAGCTTTCTTT
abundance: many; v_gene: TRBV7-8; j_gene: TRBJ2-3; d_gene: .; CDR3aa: CASPGGQISTDTQYF; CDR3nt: TGTGCCAGCCCTGGGGGGCAGATTAGCACAGATACGCAGTATTTT
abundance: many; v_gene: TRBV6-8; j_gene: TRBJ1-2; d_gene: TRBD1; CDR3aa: CASRPDRVGGYTF; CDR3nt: TGTGCCAGCAGACCAGACAGGGTCGGAGGCTACACCTTC
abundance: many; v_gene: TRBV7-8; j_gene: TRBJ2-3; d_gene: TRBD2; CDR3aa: CASSFFGGGDTQYF; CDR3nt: TGTGCCAGCAGCTTCTTTGGGGGGGGGGATACGCAGTATTTT
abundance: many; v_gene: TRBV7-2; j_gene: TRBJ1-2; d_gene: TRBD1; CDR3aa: CASSSGGTGLGYTF; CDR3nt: TGTGCCAGCAGCTCCGGTGGGACAGGGCTTGGCTACACCTTC
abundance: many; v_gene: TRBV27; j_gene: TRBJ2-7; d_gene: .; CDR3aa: CASSWSTGMGEQYF; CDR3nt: TGTGCCAGCAGTTGGTCGACAGGTATGGGCGAGCAGTACTTC
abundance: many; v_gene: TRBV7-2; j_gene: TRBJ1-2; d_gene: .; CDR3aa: CASSPEDIHGYTF; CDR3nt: TGTGCCAGCAGCCCAGAGGACATACATGGCTACACCTTC